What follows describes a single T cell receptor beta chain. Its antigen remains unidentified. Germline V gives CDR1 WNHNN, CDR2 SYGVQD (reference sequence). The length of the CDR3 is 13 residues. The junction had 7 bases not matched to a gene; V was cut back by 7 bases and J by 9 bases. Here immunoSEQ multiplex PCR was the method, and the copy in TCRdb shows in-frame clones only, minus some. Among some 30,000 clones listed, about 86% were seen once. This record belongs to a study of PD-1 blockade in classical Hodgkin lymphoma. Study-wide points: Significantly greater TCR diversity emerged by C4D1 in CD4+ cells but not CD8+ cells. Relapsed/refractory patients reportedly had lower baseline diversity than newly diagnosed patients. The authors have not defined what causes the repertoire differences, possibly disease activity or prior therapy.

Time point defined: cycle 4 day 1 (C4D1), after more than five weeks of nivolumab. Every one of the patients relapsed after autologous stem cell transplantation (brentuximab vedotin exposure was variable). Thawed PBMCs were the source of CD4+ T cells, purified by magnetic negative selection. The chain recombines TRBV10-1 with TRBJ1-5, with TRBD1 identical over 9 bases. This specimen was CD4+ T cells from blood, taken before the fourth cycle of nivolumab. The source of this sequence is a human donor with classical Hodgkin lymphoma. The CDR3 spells CASKRTGDTPQHF. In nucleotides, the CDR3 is TGCGCCAGCAAAAGGACAGGGGATACGCCCCAGCATTTT.